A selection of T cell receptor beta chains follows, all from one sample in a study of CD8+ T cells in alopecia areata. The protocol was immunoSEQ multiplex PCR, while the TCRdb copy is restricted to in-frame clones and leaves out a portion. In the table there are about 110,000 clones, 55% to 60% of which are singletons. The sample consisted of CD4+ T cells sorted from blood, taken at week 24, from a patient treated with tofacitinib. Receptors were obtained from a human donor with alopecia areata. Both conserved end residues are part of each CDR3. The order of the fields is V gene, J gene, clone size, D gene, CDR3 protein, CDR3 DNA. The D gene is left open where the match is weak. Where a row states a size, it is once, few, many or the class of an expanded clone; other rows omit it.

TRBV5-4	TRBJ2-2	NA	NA	CASSYSGELFF	TGTGCCAGCAGCTATTCCGGGGAGCTGTTTTTT
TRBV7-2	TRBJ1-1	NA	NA	CASSLGWDTEAFF	TGTGCCAGCAGCTTAGGGTGGGACACTGAAGCTTTCTTT
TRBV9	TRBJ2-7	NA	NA	CASSAGLLDEQYF	TGTGCCAGCAGCGCGGGACTGTTAGACGAGCAGTACTTC
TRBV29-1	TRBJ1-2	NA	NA	CSVEDFGESNYGYTF	TGCAGCGTTGAAGATTTCGGGGAGTCTAACTATGGCTACACCTTC
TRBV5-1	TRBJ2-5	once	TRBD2	CASSPGTSGQETQYF	TGCGCCAGCAGCCCCGGGACTAGCGGGCAAGAGACCCAGTACTTC
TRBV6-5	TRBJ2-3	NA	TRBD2	CASSRGGADTQYF	TGTGCCAGCAGCCGGGGGGGCGCAGATACGCAGTATTTT
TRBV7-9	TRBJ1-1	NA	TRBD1	CASSPQGATEAFF	TGTGCCAGCAGCCCTCAGGGGGCCACTGAAGCTTTCTTT
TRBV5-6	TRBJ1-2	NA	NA	CASSFRGEEYYGYTF	TGTGCCAGCAGCTTCCGAGGGGAGGAATACTATGGCTACACCTTC
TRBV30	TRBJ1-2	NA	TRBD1	CAWSTGVQGYTF	TGTGCCTGGAGTACAGGGGTGCAAGGCTACACCTTC
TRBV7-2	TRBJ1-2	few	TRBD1	CASSSGQNYGYTF	TGTGCCAGCAGCTCGGGACAGAACTATGGCTACACCTTC
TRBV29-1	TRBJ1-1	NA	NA	CSGGALVNTEAFF	TGCAGCGGCGGAGCGCTGGTGAACACTGAAGCTTTCTTT
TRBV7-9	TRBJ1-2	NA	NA	CASSMTENYGYTF	TGTGCCAGCAGCATGACAGAAAACTATGGCTACACCTTC
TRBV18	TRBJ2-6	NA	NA	CASSPPNRASGANVLTF	TGTGCCAGCTCACCACCGAACAGGGCCTCTGGGGCCAACGTCCTGACTTTC
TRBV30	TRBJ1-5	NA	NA	CAWSVKGGNQPQHF	TGTGCCTGGAGTGTAAAGGGAGGAAATCAGCCCCAGCATTTT
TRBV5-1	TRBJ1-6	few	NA	CASSLGQSANSPLHF	TGCGCCAGCAGCTTGGGACAGTCGGCTAATTCACCCCTCCACTTT
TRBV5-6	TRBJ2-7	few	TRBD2	CASSSLAGFKGEQYF	TGTGCCAGCAGCTCCTTAGCGGGGTTCAAAGGGGAGCAGTACTTC
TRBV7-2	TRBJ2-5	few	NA	CASSWVFGYQETQYF	TGTGCCAGCAGCTGGGTGTTCGGTTACCAAGAGACCCAGTACTTC
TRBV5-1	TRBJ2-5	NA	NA	CASSLGQVYQETQYF	TGCGCCAGCAGCTTGGGGCAGGTGTACCAAGAGACCCAGTACTTC
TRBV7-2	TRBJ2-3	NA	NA	CASSPQHTDTQYF	TGTGCCAGCAGCCCACAACACACAGATACGCAGTATTTT
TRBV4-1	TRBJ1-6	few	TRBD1	CASSQGDRYNSPLHF	TGCGCCAGCAGCCAAGGGGACAGGTATAATTCACCCCTCCACTTT
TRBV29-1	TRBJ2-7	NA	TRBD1	CSVERDRGSEQYF	TGCAGCGTTGAACGGGACAGGGGAAGCGAGCAGTACTTC
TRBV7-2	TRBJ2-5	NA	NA	CASSFQGGETQYF	TGTGCCAGCAGCTTCCAGGGAGGAGAGACCCAGTACTTC
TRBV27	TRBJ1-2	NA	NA	CASRPHVGAGGYGYTF	TGTGCCAGCAGACCTCACGTCGGGGCAGGAGGCTATGGCTACACCTTC
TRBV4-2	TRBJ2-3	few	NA	CASSTPSTDTQYF	TGTGCCAGCAGCACCCCTAGCACAGATACGCAGTATTTT
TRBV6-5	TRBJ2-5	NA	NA	CASSYSFTQGRETQYF	TGTGCCAGCAGTTACTCGTTTACGCAGGGTCGGGAGACCCAGTACTTC
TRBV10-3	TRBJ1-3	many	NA	CAITDHRTIYF	TGTGCCATCACAGATCATCGGACCATATATTTT
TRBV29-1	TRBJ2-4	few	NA	CSVEAGRNIQYF	TGCAGCGTTGAAGCCGGTCGGAACATTCAGTACTTC
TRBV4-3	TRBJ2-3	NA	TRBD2	CASSPSPNLGLTSLGRDTQYF	TGCGCCAGCAGCCCTTCCCCTAACTTGGGACTAACCTCACTGGGGAGAGATACGCAGTATTTT
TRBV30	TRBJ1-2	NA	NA	CACDQGTYYGYTF	TGTGCTTGTGACCAGGGAACCTACTATGGCTACACCTTC
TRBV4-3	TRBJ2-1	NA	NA	CASGVSGYNEQFF	TGCGCCAGCGGGGTGAGCGGGTACAATGAGCAGTTCTTC
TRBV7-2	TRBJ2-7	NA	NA	CASSLEFGLEQYF	TGTGCCAGCAGCTTAGAATTCGGCCTCGAGCAGTACTTC
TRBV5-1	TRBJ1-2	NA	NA	CASSLAMVDYGYTF	TGCGCCAGCAGCTTGGCTATGGTGGACTATGGCTACACCTTC
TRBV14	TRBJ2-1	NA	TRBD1	CASSQGQGAAYNEQFF	TGTGCCAGCAGCCAAGGACAGGGGGCAGCCTACAATGAGCAGTTCTTC
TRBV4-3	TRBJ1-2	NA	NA	CASSQDLQGNGYTF	TGCGCCAGCAGCCAAGATCTTCAGGGGAATGGCTACACCTTC
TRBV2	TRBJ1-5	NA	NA	CASARQVNQPQHF	TGTGCCAGCGCACGACAGGTCAATCAGCCCCAGCATTTT
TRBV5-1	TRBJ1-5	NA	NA	CASSLEGGRPQHF	TGCGCCAGCAGCTTGGAAGGGGGTAGGCCCCAGCATTTT
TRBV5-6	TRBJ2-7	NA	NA	CASSLGGRIYEQYF	TGTGCCAGCAGCTTGGGTGGACGGATCTACGAGCAGTACTTC
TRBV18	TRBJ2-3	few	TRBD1	CASSQDRNTDTQYF	TGTGCCAGCTCACAGGACAGGAATACAGATACGCAGTATTTT
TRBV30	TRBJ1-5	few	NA	CAWSGNSNQPQHF	TGTGCCTGGAGTGGTAATAGCAATCAGCCCCAGCATTTT
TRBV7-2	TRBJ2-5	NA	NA	CASSLRQQETQYF	TGTGCCAGCAGCTTAAGACAGCAAGAGACCCAGTACTTC
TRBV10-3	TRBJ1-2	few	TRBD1	CAISPRTGAGYGYTF	TGTGCCATCAGTCCTCGGACAGGGGCTGGGTATGGCTACACCTTC
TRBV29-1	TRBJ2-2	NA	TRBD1	CSARGPDTGELFF	TGCAGCGCCAGGGGGCCGGACACCGGGGAGCTGTTTTTT
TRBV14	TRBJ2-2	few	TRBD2	CASSRPGGTSPTGELFF	TGTGCCAGCAGCCGCCCTGGAGGGACTAGCCCCACCGGGGAGCTGTTTTTT
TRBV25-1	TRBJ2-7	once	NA	CASSETGSWEQYF	TGTGCCAGCAGTGAAACGGGTTCGTGGGAGCAGTACTTC
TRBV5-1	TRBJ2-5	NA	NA	CASSLEPPQETQYF	TGCGCCAGCAGCTTGGAGCCACCCCAAGAGACCCAGTACTTC
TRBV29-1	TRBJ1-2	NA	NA	CSVGTTSVYYGYTF	TGCAGCGTTGGGACCACCTCTGTGTACTATGGCTACACCTTC
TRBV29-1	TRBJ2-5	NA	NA	CSAEGGTVEETQYF	TGCAGCGCCGAAGGGGGGACAGTCGAAGAGACCCAGTACTTC